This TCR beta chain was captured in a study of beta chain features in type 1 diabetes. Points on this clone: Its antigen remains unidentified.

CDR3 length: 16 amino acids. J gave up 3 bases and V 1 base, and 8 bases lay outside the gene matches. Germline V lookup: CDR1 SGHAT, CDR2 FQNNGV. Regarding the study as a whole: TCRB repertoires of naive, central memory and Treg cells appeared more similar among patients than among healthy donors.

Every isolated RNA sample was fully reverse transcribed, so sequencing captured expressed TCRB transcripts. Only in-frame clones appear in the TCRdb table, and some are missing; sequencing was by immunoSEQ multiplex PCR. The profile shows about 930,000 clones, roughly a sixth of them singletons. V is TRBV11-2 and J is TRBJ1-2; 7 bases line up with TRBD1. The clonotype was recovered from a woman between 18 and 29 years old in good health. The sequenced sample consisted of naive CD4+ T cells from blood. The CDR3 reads CASSLVGGQKYYGYTF. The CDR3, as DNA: TGTGCCAGCAGCTTAGTCGGGGGACAGAAGTACTATGGCTACACCTTC.